The 24 T cell receptor beta chains below come from one sample, sequenced in a study of siplizumab effects on memory and regulatory T cells. Method: immunoSEQ multiplex PCR; TCRdb's copy keeps in-frame clones and lacks some. The sample lists about 110,000 clones; about 91% were seen once. The material sequenced was Tregs sorted from blood. These receptors were collected from a human donor in good health.

The J gene is TRBJ2-3, the V gene TRBV4-2; 9 bases are a match to TRBD1. V gave up 1 base and J gave up 14 bases; unmatched junction bases: 7. Germline CDR1 and CDR2: LGHNA and YNFKEQ. CDR3 length equals 13 residues. CDR3 sequence reads: CASSQVGQGLAYF. CDR3 DNA: TGTGCCAGCAGCCAAGTGGGACAGGGTTTAGCGTATTTT.

This clone has a handful of counts. The chain carries TRBV29-1 and TRBJ2-7, with D perhaps assigned TRBD1 or TRBD2 (5 bases each). V was cut by 1 base and J by 3 bases, with 16 bases left in between. Germline-derived CDR1 and CDR2 are SQVTM and ANQGSEA. The CDR3 spans 15 residues. Written as DNA, the CDR3 is TGCAGCGTTGAAGGGGGGACCCTACGGGACTACGAGCAGTACTTC. Its protein is CSVEGGTLRDYEQYF.

The chain employs TRBV15 and TRBJ2-5; 9 nucleotides line up with TRBD1. V was clipped by 1 base and J by 5 bases; unmatched bases: 2. This CDR3 contains 14 residues. Germline V lookup: CDR1 LNHNV, CDR2 YYDKDF (reference sequence). The CDR3 loop reads CATSRAQGAETQYF. The CDR3, as DNA: TGTGCCACCAGCAGAGCACAGGGGGCCGAGACCCAGTACTTC.

The chain carries TRBV6-1 and TRBJ1-5; a weak D match, TRBD1 (6 bases). Between the trimmed V and J ends, which lost 10 bases and 0 bases, there was a span of 10 bases. This CDR3 comprises 13 residues. From germline, CDR1 is MNHNS and CDR2 SASEGT. The CDR3 nucleotides read TGTGCCACCCACAGGGATAGCAATCAGCCCCAGCATTTT. This gives the protein CATHRDSNQPQHF.

This sequence joins TRBV5-1 and TRBJ1-4; 8 nucleotides align to TRBD1. The CDR3 length is 15 residues. V shed 3 bases and J 4 bases; nucleotides not matched to a gene: 5. Germline-derived CDR1 and CDR2 are SGHRS and YFSETQ. The CDR3 here is CASSSRTGRNEKLFF. The CDR3 DNA reads TGCGCCAGCAGCTCGCGGACAGGGCGTAATGAAAAACTGTTTTTT.

About this clone itself: Other nucleotide sequences in the sample specify the same CDR3. The chain carries TRBV9 and TRBJ2-6; D is ambiguous. CDR1 and CDR2 (germline): SGDLS, YYNGEE. Trimming left V 0 bases short and J 1 base short, with 5 bases between. This CDR3 has 15 residues. The DNA of the CDR3 is TGTGCCAGCAGCGTAGTCGGGTCTGGGGCCAACGTCCTGACTTTC. Protein sequence: CASSVVGSGANVLTF.

The rearrangement joins TRBV4-2 to TRBJ2-7; no definite D call. From germline, CDR1 is LGHNA and CDR2 YNFKEQ. The V and J ends lost 1 base and 2 bases respectively, with 12 bases between them. CDR3 size: 15 residues. In DNA form, the CDR3 reads TGTGCCAGCAGCCAAGTTATCGGCAGGACCTACGAGCAGTACTTC. This translates into CASSQVIGRTYEQYF.

The V gene is TRBV6-5, the J gene TRBJ1-2, with a possible D match to TRBD1 (5 bases). From germline, CDR1 is MNHEY and CDR2 SVGAGI. The CDR3 consists of 15 residues. V was clipped by 7 bases and J by 1 base, with 16 bases between them. This CDR3 is CASTRGGGGNYGYTF. Here the CDR3 DNA reads TGTGCCAGCACCCGAGGCGGGGGGGGTAACTATGGCTACACCTTC.

The chain couples TRBV10-1 to TRBJ2-1; 9 bases map to TRBD2. Trimming at V came to 3 bases and at J to 4 bases, leaving 1 base not matched to a gene. CDR3 length equals 14 residues. The germline V gene encodes CDR1 WNHNN and CDR2 SYGVQD (reference sequence). The CDR3: CASSETSGYNEQFF. The CDR3 nucleotides read TGCGCCAGCAGTGAAACTAGCGGGTACAATGAGCAGTTCTTC.

The chain uses TRBV18 and TRBJ2-1, with 13 nucleotides matching TRBD2. This CDR3 spans 15 amino acids. V trimming: 2 bases; J trimming: 9 bases; junction bases outside the gene matches: 4. The germline V gene has CDR1 KGHSH and CDR2 LQKENI. In DNA, the CDR3 is TGTGCCAGCTCACCAACTAGCGGGGGGGCCGGTGAGCAGTTCTTC. This gives the protein CASSPTSGGAGEQFF.

This chain joins TRBV5-4 and TRBJ2-5; D may match TRBD1 or TRBD2 (5 bases each). Germline CDR1 is SGHNT and CDR2 is YYREEE (reference sequence). The CDR3 consists of 12 residues. V lost 4 bases and J 5 bases, leaving 9 bases between the germline ends. The CDR3 region is CASSPWGETQYF. The CDR3 nucleotides are TGTGCCAGCAGCCCCTGGGGGGAGACCCAGTACTTC.

This sequence joins TRBV19 and TRBJ2-7, with 9 positions matching TRBD2. With V trimmed by 4 bases and J by 3 bases, 10 bases remained unmatched. CDR1 LNHDA and CDR2 SQIVND come from the germline V gene (reference sequence). CDR3 length: 16 residues. DNA for the CDR3: TGTGCCAGTAGTAGAATTACGGCGGGAGGGATCTACGAGCAGTACTTC. Translated: CASSRITAGGIYEQYF. The variable domain in full, completed from reference TRBV19 and TRBJ2-7, reads DGGITQSPKYLFRKEGQNVTLSCEQNLNHDAMYWYRQDPGQGLRLIYYSQIVNDFQKGDIAEGYSVSREKKESFPLTVTSAQKNPTAFYLCASSRITAGGIYEQYFGPGTRLTVT.

The V gene is TRBV6-1, the J gene TRBJ2-7; no clear D gene. The V and J ends lost 3 bases and 4 bases respectively, with 4 bases between them. Germline CDR1 is MNHNS and CDR2 is SASEGT. This CDR3 contains 11 residues. CDR3 sequence (DNA): TGTGCCAGCAGTGATGTATACGAGCAGTACTTC. Its translation: CASSDVYEQYF.

The chain has TRBV30 and TRBJ2-3; D call uncertain. Trimming removed 5 bases at V and 0 bases at J, with 18 bases between. The CDR3 covers 16 residues. The germline V gene encodes CDR1 GTSNPN and CDR2 SVGIG (reference sequence). Written as DNA, the CDR3 is TGTGCCTGGGGATTCGGACGGAGAATTAGCACAGATACGCAGTATTTT. As protein: CAWGFGRRISTDTQYF.

The chain uses TRBV15 and TRBJ2-5; D remains unclear. Per germline, CDR1 LNHNV and CDR2 YYDKDF (reference sequence). This CDR3 has 16 amino acids. V was shortened by 5 bases and J by 0 bases, with 16 bases between the two germline ends. The CDR3 sequence: CATSQEVAAYQETQYF. Here the CDR3 DNA reads TGTGCCACCAGCCAAGAGGTCGCAGCTTACCAAGAGACCCAGTACTTC.

The J gene is TRBJ2-7, the V gene TRBV6-5, with TRBD2 matching over 12 bases. V was clipped by 8 bases and J by 7 bases; unmatched bases: 12. Germline loops: CDR1 MNHEY, CDR2 SVGAGI. The CDR3 extends over 15 amino acids. CDR3 sequence reads: CASGRGGLAGDEQYF. The CDR3 DNA sequence: TGTGCCAGCGGCCGAGGGGGACTAGCGGGTGATGAGCAGTACTTC.

The rearrangement links TRBV14 to TRBJ1-2, with 7 bases fitting TRBD1. Germline assignment: CDR1 SGHDN and CDR2 FVKESK. This CDR3 contains 15 residues. V lost 1 base to trimming and J lost 8 bases; unmatched junction nucleotides: 10. The CDR3, as DNA: TGTGCCAGCAGCCAAGTCCCGGGACAGCAGTTGGGCTACACCTTC. Translated: CASSQVPGQQLGYTF.

This clone is a singleton in its sample. This chain uses TRBV5-1 with TRBJ2-7; a possible D gene is TRBD2 (6 bases). Germline V lookup: CDR1 SGHRS, CDR2 YFSETQ. The CDR3 covers 18 residues. V lost 0 bases and J lost 2, with 21 bases in between. Here the CDR3 reads CASSLGSLSERATYEQYF. The CDR3 DNA reads TGCGCCAGCAGCTTGGGGTCTTTGTCTGAGCGGGCCACCTACGAGCAGTACTTC.

The chain employs TRBV18 and TRBJ1-4; no clear D. The CDR3 is 14 residues long. Deletions cut 2 bases from V and 6 bases from J, with 10 bases between. The germline CDR1 and CDR2 sequences are KGHSH and LQKENI. CDR3 sequence (DNA): TGTGCCAGCTCACCAGCGGGGAGGGATGAAAAACTGTTTTTT. Translation gives CASSPAGRDEKLFF.

The chain employs TRBV6-5 and TRBJ2-1, with a possible D match to TRBD2 (6 bases). The V end was cut by 2 bases, the J end by 7 bases, with 12 bases between. The CDR3 runs to 14 residues. The V gene's germline CDR1 is MNHEY and CDR2 SVGAGI. DNA of the CDR3: TGTGCCAGCAGTTACGTGGGGGGATCAAATGAGCAGTTCTTC. It specifies CASSYVGGSNEQFF.

This clone was seen only once. The V and J genes are TRBV5-4 and TRBJ1-2, with TRBD1 identical over 7 bases. Germline V gives CDR1 SGHNT, CDR2 YYREEE (reference sequence). There are 14 residues in the CDR3. J lost 4 bases, V lost 4 bases, and 7 bases had no gene match. The CDR3 region is CASSRTGTAYGYTF. The CDR3 DNA is TGTGCCAGCAGCCGGACAGGAACCGCCTATGGCTACACCTTC.

In its sample, this clone was seen once. The CDR3 DNA reads as TGTGCCAGCAGCGCGTCGAAGGGGATTGGGAAAACCCCGGGCTACACCTTC. The encoded protein is CASSASKGIGKTPGYTF. This chain uses TRBV9 with TRBJ1-2, with D possibly matching TRBD1 (5 bases). Trimming took 3 bases from V and 8 from J, leaving 26 bases between them. Germline-derived CDR1 and CDR2 are SGDLS and YYNGEE. The CDR3 length is 17 residues.

The genes are TRBV18 and TRBJ2-7; D call uncertain. This CDR3 has 16 residues. Trimming left V 2 bases short and J 3 bases short, with 17 bases between. CDR1 is KGHSH and CDR2 is LQKENI in the germline V gene. The CDR3 is CASSPEAPLMNYEQYF. The CDR3 nucleotides read TGTGCCAGCTCACCAGAAGCACCCCTCATGAACTACGAGCAGTACTTC.

V and J are TRBV30 and TRBJ1-2; D possibly corresponds to TRBD1 (6 bases). Trimming stripped 2 bases from V and 8 bases from J, with 15 bases between. The germline V gene encodes CDR1 GTSNPN and CDR2 SVGIG (reference sequence). CDR3 length: 13 amino acids. The CDR3, as DNA: TGTGCCTGGAGTCCCCTGGAGGGGACAGGCTACACCTTC. Translating it yields CAWSPLEGTGYTF.